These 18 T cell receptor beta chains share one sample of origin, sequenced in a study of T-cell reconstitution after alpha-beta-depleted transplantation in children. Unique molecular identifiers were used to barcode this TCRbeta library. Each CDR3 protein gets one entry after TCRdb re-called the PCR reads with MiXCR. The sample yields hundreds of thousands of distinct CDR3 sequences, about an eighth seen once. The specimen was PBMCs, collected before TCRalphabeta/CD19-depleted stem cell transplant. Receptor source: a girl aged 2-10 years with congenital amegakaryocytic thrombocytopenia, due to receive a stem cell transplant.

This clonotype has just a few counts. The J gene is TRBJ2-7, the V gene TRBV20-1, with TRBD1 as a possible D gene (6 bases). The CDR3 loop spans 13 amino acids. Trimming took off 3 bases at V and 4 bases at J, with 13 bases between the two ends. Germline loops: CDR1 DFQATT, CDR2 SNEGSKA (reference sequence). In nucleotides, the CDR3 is TGCAGTGCTAGTGCAGACAGGACATACGAGCAGTACTTC. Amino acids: CSASADRTYEQYF.

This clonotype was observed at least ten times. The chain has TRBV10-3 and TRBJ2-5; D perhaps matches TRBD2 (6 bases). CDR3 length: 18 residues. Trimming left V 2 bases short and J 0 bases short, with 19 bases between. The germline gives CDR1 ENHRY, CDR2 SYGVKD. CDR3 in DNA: TGTGCCATCAGTGAGACCGCGGGTAGTGCGGGGTACCAAGAGACCCAGTACTTC. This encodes CAISETAGSAGYQETQYF.

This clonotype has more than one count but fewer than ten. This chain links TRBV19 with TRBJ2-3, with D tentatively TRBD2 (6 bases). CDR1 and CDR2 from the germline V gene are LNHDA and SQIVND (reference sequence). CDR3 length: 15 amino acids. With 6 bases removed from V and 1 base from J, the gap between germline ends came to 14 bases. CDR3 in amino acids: CASSFASSGTDTQYF. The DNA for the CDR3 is TGTGCCAGTAGCTTTGCGTCTAGCGGCACAGATACGCAGTATTTT.

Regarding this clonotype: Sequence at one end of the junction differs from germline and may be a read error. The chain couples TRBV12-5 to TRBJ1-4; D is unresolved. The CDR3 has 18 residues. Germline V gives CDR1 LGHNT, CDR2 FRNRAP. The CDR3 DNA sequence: TGTGCCAGTGGTTTGGAAAGCAGAAGCCCCAAGAGAGATCAAAAACTGTTTTTT. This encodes CASGLESRSPKRDQKLFF.

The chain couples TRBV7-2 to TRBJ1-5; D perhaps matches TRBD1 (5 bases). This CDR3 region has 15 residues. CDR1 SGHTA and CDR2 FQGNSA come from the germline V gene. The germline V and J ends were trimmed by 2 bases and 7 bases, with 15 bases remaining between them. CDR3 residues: CASSLWGRAGQPQHF. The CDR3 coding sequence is TGTGCCAGCAGCTTATGGGGCAGGGCTGGCCAGCCCCAGCATTTT.

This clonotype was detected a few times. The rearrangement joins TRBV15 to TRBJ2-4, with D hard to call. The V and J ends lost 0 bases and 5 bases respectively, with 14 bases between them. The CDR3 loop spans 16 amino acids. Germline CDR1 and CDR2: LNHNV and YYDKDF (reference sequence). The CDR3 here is CATSREGRSSQNIQYF. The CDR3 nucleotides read TGTGCCACCAGCAGAGAAGGAAGGAGTTCGCAAAACATTCAGTACTTC.

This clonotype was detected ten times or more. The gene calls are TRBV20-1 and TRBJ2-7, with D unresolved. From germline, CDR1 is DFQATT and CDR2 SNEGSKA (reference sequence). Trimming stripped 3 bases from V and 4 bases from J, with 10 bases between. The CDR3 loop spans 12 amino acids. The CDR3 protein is CSASAQKYEQYF. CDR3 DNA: TGCAGTGCTAGTGCACAGAAGTACGAGCAGTACTTC.

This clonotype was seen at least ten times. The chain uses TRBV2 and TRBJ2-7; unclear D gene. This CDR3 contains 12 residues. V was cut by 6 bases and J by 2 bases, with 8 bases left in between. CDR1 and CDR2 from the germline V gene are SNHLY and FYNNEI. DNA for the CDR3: TGTGCCAGCAGGGCCATTGCCTACGAGCAGTACTTC. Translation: CASRAIAYEQYF. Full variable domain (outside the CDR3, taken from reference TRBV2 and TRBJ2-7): EPEVTQTPSHQVTQMGQEVILRCVPISNHLYFYWYRQILGQKVEFLVSFYNNEISEKSEIFDDQFSVERPDGSNFTLKIRSTKLEDSAMYFCASRAIAYEQYFGPGTRLTVT.

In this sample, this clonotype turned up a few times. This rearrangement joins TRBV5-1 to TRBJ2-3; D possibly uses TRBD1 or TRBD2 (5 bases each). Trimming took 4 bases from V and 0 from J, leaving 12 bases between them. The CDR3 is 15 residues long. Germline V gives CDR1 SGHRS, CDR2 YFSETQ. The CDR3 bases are TGCGCCAGCAGCCGGGGACGGACTAGCACAGATACGCAGTATTTT. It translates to CASSRGRTSTDTQYF.

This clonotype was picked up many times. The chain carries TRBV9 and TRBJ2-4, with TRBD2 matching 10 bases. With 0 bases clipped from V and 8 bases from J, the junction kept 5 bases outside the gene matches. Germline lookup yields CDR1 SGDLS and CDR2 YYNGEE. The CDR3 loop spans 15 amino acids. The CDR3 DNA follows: TGTGCCAGCAGCGTAGATTCTAGCGGGAGTGACATTCAGTACTTC. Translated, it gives CASSVDSSGSDIQYF.

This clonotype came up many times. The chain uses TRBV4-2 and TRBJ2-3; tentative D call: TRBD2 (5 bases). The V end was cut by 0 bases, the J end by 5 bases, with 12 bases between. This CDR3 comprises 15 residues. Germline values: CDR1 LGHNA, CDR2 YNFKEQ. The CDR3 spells CASSQESAEGDTQYF. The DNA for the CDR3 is TGTGCCAGCAGCCAAGAATCCGCCGAGGGAGATACGCAGTATTTT.

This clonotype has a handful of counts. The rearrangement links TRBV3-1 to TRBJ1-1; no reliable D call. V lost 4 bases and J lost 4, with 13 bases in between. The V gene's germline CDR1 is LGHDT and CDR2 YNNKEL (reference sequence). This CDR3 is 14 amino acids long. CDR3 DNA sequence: TGTGCCAGCAGCCCCCCTGTAGACGGCACTGAAGCTTTCTTT. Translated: CASSPPVDGTEAFF.

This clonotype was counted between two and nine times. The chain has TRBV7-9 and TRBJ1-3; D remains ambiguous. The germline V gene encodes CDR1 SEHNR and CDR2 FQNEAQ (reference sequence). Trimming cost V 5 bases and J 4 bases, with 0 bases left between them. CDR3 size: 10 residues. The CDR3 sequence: CASSGNTIYF. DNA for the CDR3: TGTGCCAGCAGCGGAAACACCATATATTTT.

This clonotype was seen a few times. The CDR3 sequence is CSAWGLADTSTDTQYF. The CDR3 DNA sequence: TGCAGTGCTTGGGGACTAGCGGATACTAGCACAGATACGCAGTATTTT. This sequence joins TRBV20-1 and TRBJ2-3; 11 bases fit TRBD2. J lost 0 bases, V lost 5 bases, and 7 bases had no gene match. CDR1 DFQATT and CDR2 SNEGSKA come from the germline V gene (reference sequence). The CDR3 spans 16 residues.

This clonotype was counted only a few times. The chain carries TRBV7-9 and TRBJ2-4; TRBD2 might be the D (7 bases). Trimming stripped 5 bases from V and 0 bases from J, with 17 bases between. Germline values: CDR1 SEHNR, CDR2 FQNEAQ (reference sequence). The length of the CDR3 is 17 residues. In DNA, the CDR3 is TGTGCCAGCAGCCCTGGGGGGGGGCCTCTAGCCAAAAACATTCAGTACTTC. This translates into CASSPGGGPLAKNIQYF.

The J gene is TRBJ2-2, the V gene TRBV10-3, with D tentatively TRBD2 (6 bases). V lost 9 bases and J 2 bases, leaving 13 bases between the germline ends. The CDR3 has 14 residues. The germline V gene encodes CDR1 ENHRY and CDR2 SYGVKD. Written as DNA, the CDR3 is TGTGCCATTGAACCGGGACTCAACACCGGGGAGCTGTTTTTT. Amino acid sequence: CAIEPGLNTGELFF.

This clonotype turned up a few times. CDR3: CASSLAVTSGRMMITDTQYF. CDR3 in DNA: TGCGCCAGCAGCTTGGCCGTAACTAGCGGGAGGATGATGATTACAGATACGCAGTATTTT. This chain joins TRBV5-1 and TRBJ2-3, with 12 nucleotides matching TRBD2. The germline CDR1 and CDR2 sequences are SGHRS and YFSETQ. The J segment lost 3 bases and the V segment lost 0 bases, leaving 14 bases of the junction unmatched. This CDR3 is built from 20 residues.

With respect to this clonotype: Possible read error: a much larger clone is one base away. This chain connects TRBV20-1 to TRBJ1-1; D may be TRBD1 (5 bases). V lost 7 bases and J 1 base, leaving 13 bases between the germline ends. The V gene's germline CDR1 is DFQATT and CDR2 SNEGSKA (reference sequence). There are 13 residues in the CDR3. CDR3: CSDIGTRNTEAFF. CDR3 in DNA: TGCAGTGATATTGGGACGAGGAACACTGAAGCTTTCTTT.